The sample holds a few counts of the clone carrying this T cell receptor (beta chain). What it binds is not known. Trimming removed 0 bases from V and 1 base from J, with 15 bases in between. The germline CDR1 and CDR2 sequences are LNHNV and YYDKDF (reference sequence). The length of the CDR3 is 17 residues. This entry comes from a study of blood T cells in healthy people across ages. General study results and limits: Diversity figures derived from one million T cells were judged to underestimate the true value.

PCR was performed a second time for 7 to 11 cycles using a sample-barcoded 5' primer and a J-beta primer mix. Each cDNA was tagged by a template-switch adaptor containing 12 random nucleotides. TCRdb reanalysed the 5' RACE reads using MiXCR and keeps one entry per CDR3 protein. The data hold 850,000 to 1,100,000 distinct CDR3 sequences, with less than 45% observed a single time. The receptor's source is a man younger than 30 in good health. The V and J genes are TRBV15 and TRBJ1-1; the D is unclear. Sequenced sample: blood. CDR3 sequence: CATSRDFGGFGNTEAFF. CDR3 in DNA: TGTGCCACCAGCAGAGATTTTGGCGGGTTTGGGAACACTGAAGCTTTCTTT.